The present TCR beta chain was sequenced within a study of control samples from healthy donors and cancer patients. Sequencing was performed with immunoSEQ multiplex PCR; in TCRdb, only in-frame clones are kept and a portion is missing. The table lists under 150,000 clones, about 88% of them singletons. Sequenced material: blood. This receptor was taken from a woman aged 25 to 39 in good health.

This CDR3 reads CASRYGLSGSTDTQYF. CDR3 DNA sequence: TGTGCCAGCAGATACGGACTAAGCGGGAGTACAGATACGCAGTATTTT. The V and J genes are TRBV6-5 and TRBJ2-3; 8 positions match TRBD2. CDR1 MNHEY and CDR2 SVGAGI come from the germline V gene. The V and J ends lost 6 bases and 3 bases, in that order; junction bases with no gene match: 11. The CDR3 has 16 residues.